This T cell receptor (beta chain) is drawn from a study of blood T cell repertoires in COVID-19. On the study more broadly: The United States, Italy and Spain were the sources of the acute and convalescent COVID-19 samples. From T cells, B-cell-depleted T cells, or PBMCs came the material, which was cDNA or gDNA.

The CDR3 has 14 amino acids. Trimming removed 0 bases at V and 8 bases at J, with 11 bases between. Germline V gene lookup returns CDR1 KGHSH and CDR2 LQKENI. In the original processing: From reference gene primer amplification, estimates of nucleated cell counts were derived. Sequencing was performed with immunoSEQ multiplex PCR; in TCRdb, only in-frame clones are kept and a portion is missing. V, J and clone size reflect that table, while D and trimming were determined from the DNA. Of approximately 90,000 clones detected, approximately 80% appear once; the ten largest clones hold about half. The sequence derives from a human donor in a cohort sampled during active COVID-19. The sequenced sample consisted of peripheral blood. J is TRBJ1-5 and V is TRBV18; the D is unclear. The CDR3 spells CASSPPTGVKPQHF. The CDR3 region has the DNA TGTGCCAGCTCACCACCGACCGGGGTTAAGCCCCAGCATTTT.